This T cell receptor beta chain was recorded in a study of metastatic and nonmetastatic thyroid tumors. Study details: For malignant and benign thyroid patients, tumor or nodule tissue and blood were the sources whose repertoires were compared.

V shed 4 bases and J 6 bases; nucleotides not matched to a gene: 13. The CDR3 runs 17 residues. Germline CDR1 LGHNA, CDR2 YNFKEQ. Methods used by the authors: Building a distant-metastasis classifier for papillary thyroid cancer drew on CDR3 differences across clinicopathological groups. MiXCR re-clonotyped the PCR reads for TCRdb. The V and J calls and clone size are TCRdb's, not the authors'. The sample comprises 30,000 to 45,000 clones, 25% to 30% of which are singletons, and about a tenth rests with the top ten. Regarding the study as a whole: Significantly higher TCR beta diversity was reportedly seen in malignant thyroid tumors than benign nodules, in blood and tumor.

Patients underwent thyroid surgery, and none had received any treatment before it. This clone was recorded at least ten times. The antigen remains undetermined. This receptor was obtained from a male donor with papillary thyroid cancer or a benign thyroid nodule (not recorded which). Some clones in this sample may be carry-over from other donors' samples. Source material: blood. This sequence joins TRBV4-2 and TRBJ1-5; TRBD1 matches 9 bases. The CDR3: CASSPSRDRVEFQPQHF. The CDR3 DNA reads as TGTGCCAGCAGCCCATCCCGGGACAGGGTGGAGTTTCAGCCCCAGCATTTT.